This is a list of T cell receptor beta chains from one sample in a study of radiotherapy plus CTLA-4 blockade in lung cancer. Data came from immunoSEQ multiplex PCR; TCRdb stores just in-frame clones and leaves some out. Seen here are 45,000 to 60,000 clones, roughly 77% observed once, and the top ten hold about 2.2%. The sequencing here drew on peripheral blood, taken from a patient treated with radiotherapy plus ipilimumab. These receptors all come from a human donor with non-small cell lung cancer whose response to radiotherapy plus ipilimumab could not be evaluated. Each CDR3 is given with its conserved first and last residue. The D gene is left open where the match is weak. Some rows have no size entry. The others give once, few or many, or a class for an expanded clone.

v_call: TRBV7-7; d_call: TRBD1; clone_size: few; j_call: TRBJ2-5; cdr3_nt: TGTGCTAGCAGCTTAGGACAGGGGGCAGAGACCCAGTACTTC; cdr3_aa: CASSLGQGAETQYF
v_call: TRBV27; d_call: NA; clone_size: NA; j_call: TRBJ2-3; cdr3_nt: TGTGCCAGCTCCACTGCACTGCTCGATACGCAGTATTTT; cdr3_aa: CASSTALLDTQYF
v_call: TRBV4-3; d_call: NA; clone_size: NA; j_call: TRBJ1-2; cdr3_nt: TGCGCCAGCAGCTCTACCATCCGTCGAAACTATGGCTACACCTTC; cdr3_aa: CASSSTIRRNYGYTF
v_call: TRBV7-2; d_call: NA; clone_size: NA; j_call: TRBJ2-6; cdr3_nt: TGTGCCAGCAGCTCCCTCGGAGGCTCCTCTGGGGCCAACGTCCTGACTTTC; cdr3_aa: CASSSLGGSSGANVLTF
v_call: TRBV9; d_call: NA; clone_size: NA; j_call: TRBJ2-1; cdr3_nt: TGTGCCAGCAGCAGTAGCGTACTCTCCTACAATGAGCAGTTCTTC; cdr3_aa: CASSSSVLSYNEQFF
v_call: TRBV15; d_call: NA; clone_size: NA; j_call: TRBJ1-1; cdr3_nt: TGTGCCACCAGCAATACTCTAAACACTGAAGCTTTCTTT; cdr3_aa: CATSNTLNTEAFF
v_call: TRBV6-6; d_call: TRBD2; clone_size: NA; j_call: TRBJ2-3; cdr3_nt: TGTGCCAGCAGTCTAGCGGGACGCACAGATACGCAGTATTTT; cdr3_aa: CASSLAGRTDTQYF
v_call: TRBV5-6; d_call: NA; clone_size: NA; j_call: TRBJ2-1; cdr3_nt: TGTGCCAGCAGCACTACCGGGAGCAGTTACAATGAGCAGTTCTTC; cdr3_aa: CASSTTGSSYNEQFF
v_call: TRBV4-2; d_call: TRBD1; clone_size: NA; j_call: TRBJ1-1; cdr3_nt: TGTGCCAGCAGCCAGATCGGGTACCGGGACAGGGGGCTAATCACTGAAGCTTTCTTT; cdr3_aa: CASSQIGYRDRGLITEAFF
v_call: TRBV19; d_call: NA; clone_size: NA; j_call: TRBJ1-1; cdr3_nt: TGTGCCAGTAGTATGGGAGGGGTGCAAACTGAAGCTTTCTTT; cdr3_aa: CASSMGGVQTEAFF
v_call: TRBV7-8; d_call: NA; clone_size: once; j_call: TRBJ1-5; cdr3_nt: TGTGCCAGCAGCTTGGGGGGGGGCCGCAATCAGCCCCAGCATTTT; cdr3_aa: CASSLGGGRNQPQHF
v_call: TRBV13; d_call: TRBD2; clone_size: once; j_call: TRBJ2-3; cdr3_nt: TGTGCCAGCAGTCTACCAGGTCGGGGAGGGCCAGATACGCAGTATTTT; cdr3_aa: CASSLPGRGGPDTQYF
v_call: TRBV28; d_call: TRBD2; clone_size: NA; j_call: TRBJ2-7; cdr3_nt: TGTGCCAGCACGATCGGGGGGGGGAGCTCCTACGAGCAGTACTTC; cdr3_aa: CASTIGGGSSYEQYF
v_call: TRBV7-9; d_call: TRBD1; clone_size: few; j_call: TRBJ1-5; cdr3_nt: TGTGCCAGCAGCTTGACGGACAGGCATAGCAATCAGCCCCAGCATTTT; cdr3_aa: CASSLTDRHSNQPQHF
v_call: TRBV5-1; d_call: NA; clone_size: NA; j_call: TRBJ1-1; cdr3_nt: TGCGCCAGCACCCCTTGGGAGGGTAGGACTGAAGCTTTCTTT; cdr3_aa: CASTPWEGRTEAFF
v_call: TRBV14; d_call: NA; clone_size: NA; j_call: TRBJ1-1; cdr3_nt: TGTGCCAGCAGCCCTAGTATCCGGGGGGCGGGCGCTGAAGCTTTCTTT; cdr3_aa: CASSPSIRGAGAEAFF
v_call: TRBV28; d_call: TRBD2; clone_size: NA; j_call: TRBJ2-2; cdr3_nt: TGTGCCAGCAGTTTGTGGGAGGGGCGAGAATCCGGGGAGCTGTTTTTT; cdr3_aa: CASSLWEGRESGELFF
v_call: TRBV28; d_call: TRBD2; clone_size: NA; j_call: TRBJ2-2; cdr3_nt: TGTGCCAGCAGTTTTCTAGCGGGCGACACCGGGGAGCTGTTTTTT; cdr3_aa: CASSFLAGDTGELFF
v_call: TRBV28; d_call: NA; clone_size: NA; j_call: TRBJ1-5; cdr3_nt: TGTGCCAGCAGTAAGAGTGGGACAACCTCTCGGGGCCAGCATTTT; cdr3_aa: CASSKSGTTSRGQHF
v_call: TRBV5-1; d_call: TRBD2; clone_size: NA; j_call: TRBJ2-5; cdr3_nt: TGCGCCAGCATGCTCTTAGCGGGGTCCCAAGAGACCCAGTACTTC; cdr3_aa: CASMLLAGSQETQYF
v_call: TRBV2; d_call: NA; clone_size: NA; j_call: TRBJ2-5; cdr3_nt: TGTGCCAGCACCGAACGGCAGGGGTTAGAGACCCAGTACTTC; cdr3_aa: CASTERQGLETQYF
v_call: TRBV4-1; d_call: NA; clone_size: NA; j_call: TRBJ1-5; cdr3_nt: TGCGCCAGCAGCCAATTCGACAGCTTCAATCAGCCCCAGCATTTT; cdr3_aa: CASSQFDSFNQPQHF
v_call: TRBV11-2; d_call: TRBD2; clone_size: few; j_call: TRBJ2-5; cdr3_nt: TGTGCCAGCAGCTTAAGGCCCAGACTAGCGGGGTATCAAGAGACCCAGTACTTC; cdr3_aa: CASSLRPRLAGYQETQYF
v_call: TRBV9; d_call: TRBD2; clone_size: NA; j_call: TRBJ2-3; cdr3_nt: TGTGCCAGCAGCGTAGGGACTAGCGGGGGGGCTTCCTGGGGTACGCAGTATTTT; cdr3_aa: CASSVGTSGGASWGTQYF
v_call: TRBV28; d_call: NA; clone_size: NA; j_call: TRBJ1-2; cdr3_nt: TGTGCCAGCAACCGGGACTCTATCCTTCGTGGCTACACCTTC; cdr3_aa: CASNRDSILRGYTF
v_call: TRBV6-6; d_call: NA; clone_size: NA; j_call: TRBJ2-7; cdr3_nt: TGTGCCAGCACCCGCAGCTGGGGCGTCACCTACGAGCAGTACTTC; cdr3_aa: CASTRSWGVTYEQYF
v_call: TRBV15; d_call: TRBD1; clone_size: NA; j_call: TRBJ2-5; cdr3_nt: TGTGCCACCAGCAGTCCCTGGGGACAGGGGGCCGGAAAGACCCAGTACTTC; cdr3_aa: CATSSPWGQGAGKTQYF
v_call: TRBV18; d_call: TRBD1; clone_size: few; j_call: TRBJ1-3; cdr3_nt: TGTGCCAGCTCACCAGCGACAGGGACCGGCTCTGGAAACACCATATATTTT; cdr3_aa: CASSPATGTGSGNTIYF
v_call: TRBV28; d_call: NA; clone_size: NA; j_call: TRBJ2-7; cdr3_nt: TGTGCCAGCAGTTTCCAGGGATCCTACGAGCAGTACTTC; cdr3_aa: CASSFQGSYEQYF
v_call: TRBV7-3; d_call: TRBD2; clone_size: NA; j_call: TRBJ2-2; cdr3_nt: TGTGCCAGCAGCTCCCGATCGGGACTAGAGGCCGGGGAGCTGTTTTTT; cdr3_aa: CASSSRSGLEAGELFF
v_call: TRBV7-7; d_call: TRBD1; clone_size: NA; j_call: TRBJ2-5; cdr3_nt: TGTGCCAGCAGCTTAGCGGGGGACAGTCCAACTCACTTC; cdr3_aa: CASSLAGDSPTHF
v_call: TRBV29-1; d_call: NA; clone_size: NA; j_call: TRBJ2-2; cdr3_nt: TGCAGCGTTAGGCAGGGTCAACGGGAGCTGTTTTTT; cdr3_aa: CSVRQGQRELFF
v_call: TRBV4-2; d_call: NA; clone_size: NA; j_call: TRBJ2-7; cdr3_nt: TGTGCCAGCAGCTTCACCGGGACAAGCTCCTACGAGCAGTACTTC; cdr3_aa: CASSFTGTSSYEQYF
v_call: TRBV28; d_call: NA; clone_size: few; j_call: TRBJ1-4; cdr3_nt: TGTGCCAGCTTAAGCAACACGGGGGGAGAAAAACTGTTTTTT; cdr3_aa: CASLSNTGGEKLFF
v_call: TRBV28; d_call: NA; clone_size: few; j_call: TRBJ1-4; cdr3_nt: TGTGCCAGCAGTCCACGCCCGAGGCAGTCAATCTGGAAACTGTTTTTT; cdr3_aa: CASSPRPRQSIWKLFF
v_call: TRBV6-5; d_call: TRBD2; clone_size: NA; j_call: TRBJ2-1; cdr3_nt: TGTGCCAGCAATGCGGGAGTCGGGAGAAACAATGAGCAGTTCTTC; cdr3_aa: CASNAGVGRNNEQFF
v_call: TRBV6-4; d_call: NA; clone_size: NA; j_call: TRBJ1-5; cdr3_nt: TGTGCCTTCCAGGTTATCCCAAATCAGCCCCAGCATTTT; cdr3_aa: CAFQVIPNQPQHF
v_call: TRBV5-1; d_call: NA; clone_size: NA; j_call: TRBJ1-3; cdr3_nt: TGCGCCAGCAGCACCTCAGGGGACTCTGGAAACACCATATATTTT; cdr3_aa: CASSTSGDSGNTIYF
v_call: TRBV28; d_call: NA; clone_size: NA; j_call: TRBJ2-5; cdr3_nt: TGTGCCAGCAGCGAACTAGCCCAAGAGACCCAGTACTTC; cdr3_aa: CASSELAQETQYF
v_call: TRBV10-3; d_call: TRBD1; clone_size: NA; j_call: TRBJ2-1; cdr3_nt: TGTGCCCCCCGCCAAGGACAGGGGGGCCCGGGCTCCTACAATGAGCAGTTCTTC; cdr3_aa: CAPRQGQGGPGSYNEQFF
v_call: TRBV5-1; d_call: NA; clone_size: NA; j_call: TRBJ1-2; cdr3_nt: TGCGCCAGCAGCTTGCCAACAGCTACTAACTATGGCTACACCTTC; cdr3_aa: CASSLPTATNYGYTF
v_call: TRBV5-1; d_call: NA; clone_size: NA; j_call: TRBJ2-7; cdr3_nt: TGCGCCAGCAGCTCCACAGGTGATTTGTCCTACGAGCAGTACTTC; cdr3_aa: CASSSTGDLSYEQYF
v_call: TRBV7-2; d_call: TRBD1; clone_size: few; j_call: TRBJ1-4; cdr3_nt: TGTGCCAGCAGCTTAGCGGGAGGGGGACAGGGACGGGAAAAACTGTTTTTT; cdr3_aa: CASSLAGGGQGREKLFF
v_call: TRBV29-1; d_call: NA; clone_size: few; j_call: TRBJ1-1; cdr3_nt: TGCAGCGTTGGGTGGGCCCGAGCTTTCTTT; cdr3_aa: CSVGWARAFF
v_call: TRBV7-2; d_call: TRBD2; clone_size: few; j_call: TRBJ2-5; cdr3_nt: TGTGCCAGCAGCTTAGCCGGCGGGGGGCGTACGGAGACCCAGTACTTC; cdr3_aa: CASSLAGGGRTETQYF
v_call: TRBV11-2; d_call: NA; clone_size: NA; j_call: TRBJ2-3; cdr3_nt: TGTGCCAGCAGCACAAGCACAGATACGCAGTATTTT; cdr3_aa: CASSTSTDTQYF